This T cell receptor beta chain was obtained from a study of cytomegalovirus exposure and HLA in healthy donors. Broader study findings: Across HLA loci, a later analysis found differing TCR association rates, with DRB1 most and HLA-C fewest.

As concerns this clone: The antigen is undetermined.

Trimming cost V 6 bases and J 6 bases; bases outside gene matches: 12. The CDR3 runs 15 residues. Germline-derived CDR1 and CDR2 are SEHNR and FQNEAQ (reference sequence). PCR was performed using 60 Vbeta and 13 Jbeta primers. Sequencing used immunoSEQ multiplex PCR; TCRdb keeps in-frame clones, though not all of them. Among about 230,000 clones, about 80% were seen once, and the ten largest hold roughly 2.5%. The TCR sequence derives from an older woman in good health and CMV-seropositive. The genes are TRBV7-9 and TRBJ2-7, with 9 bases lining up with TRBD2. The specimen sequenced was PBMCs. This CDR3 is CASSRNLERGVEQYF. Written as DNA, the CDR3 is TGTGCCAGCAGTCGAAACCTGGAGCGGGGGGTCGAGCAGTACTTC. The full variable domain, in which reference TRBV7-9 and TRBJ2-7 provide the parts outside the CDR3, is DTGVSQNPRHKITKRGQNVTFRCDPISEHNRLYWYRQTLGQGPEFLTYFQNEAQLEKSRLLSDRFSAERPKGSFSTLEIQRTEQGDSAMYLCASSRNLERGVEQYFGPGTRLTVT.